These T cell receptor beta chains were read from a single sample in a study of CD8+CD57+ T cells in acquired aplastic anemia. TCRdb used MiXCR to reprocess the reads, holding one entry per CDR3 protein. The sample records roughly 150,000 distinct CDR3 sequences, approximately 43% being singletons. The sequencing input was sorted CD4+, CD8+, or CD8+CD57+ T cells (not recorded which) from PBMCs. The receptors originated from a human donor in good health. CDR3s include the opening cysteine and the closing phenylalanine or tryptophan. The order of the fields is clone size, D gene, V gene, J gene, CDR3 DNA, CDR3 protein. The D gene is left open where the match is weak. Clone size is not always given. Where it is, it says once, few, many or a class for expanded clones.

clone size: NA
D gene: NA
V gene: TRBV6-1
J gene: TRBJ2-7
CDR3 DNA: TGTGCCAGCAGTGAGTCGGTCAGAGCCTACGAGCAGTACTTC
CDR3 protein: CASSESVRAYEQYF

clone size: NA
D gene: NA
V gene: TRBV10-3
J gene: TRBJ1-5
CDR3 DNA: TGTGCCATCAGTGAGGGAGCCCAAGGCCAGCCCCAGCATTTT
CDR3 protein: CAISEGAQGQPQHF

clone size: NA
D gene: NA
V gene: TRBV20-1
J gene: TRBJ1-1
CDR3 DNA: TGCAGTGCTAGGTCGGGCCCGACGGCTTTCTTT
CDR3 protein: CSARSGPTAFF

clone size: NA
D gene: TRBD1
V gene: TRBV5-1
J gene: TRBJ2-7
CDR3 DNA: TGCGCCAGCAGCTGGGGACAGGGCGAGCAGTACTTC
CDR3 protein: CASSWGQGEQYF

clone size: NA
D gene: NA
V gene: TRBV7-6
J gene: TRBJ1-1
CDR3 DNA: TGTGCCAGCAGTCCCGGGGGCTATAAAGCTTTCTTT
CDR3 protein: CASSPGGYKAFF

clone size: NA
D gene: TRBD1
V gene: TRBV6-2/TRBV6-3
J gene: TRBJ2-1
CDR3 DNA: TGTGTCAGCAACGCCGGGACAGGGGGCCGCAATGAGCAGTTCTTC
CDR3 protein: CVSNAGTGGRNEQFF

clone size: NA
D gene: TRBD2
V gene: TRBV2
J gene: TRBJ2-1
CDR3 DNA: TGTGCCAGCACTAAGCTAGCGGGAGACGTAACGTCCAATGAGCAGTTCTTC
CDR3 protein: CASTKLAGDVTSNEQFF

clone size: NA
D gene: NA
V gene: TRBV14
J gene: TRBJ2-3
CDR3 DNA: TGTGCCAGCAGCATTCAGCCTCTCACAGATACGCAGTATTTT
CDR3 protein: CASSIQPLTDTQYF

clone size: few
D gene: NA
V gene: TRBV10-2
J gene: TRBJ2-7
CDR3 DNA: TGCGCCAGCAGGACCGGGACACCCGGGCTCTACGAGCAGTACTTC
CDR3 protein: CASRTGTPGLYEQYF

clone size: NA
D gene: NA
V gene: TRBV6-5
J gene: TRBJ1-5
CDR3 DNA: TGTGCCAACAGTTATTCAGGGAACAATCAGCCCCAGCATTTT
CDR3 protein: CANSYSGNNQPQHF